Below, one TCR beta chain is given with its context. This clone showed up just a few times. The clone's antigen remains unknown. Within one base of it there is no much larger clone, and no base qualities were kept. The cohort comprised approximately 700 healthy bone marrow donors. All cohort members were sampled while nominally healthy, although unrecorded immune exposures were likely present. The donor was CMV seronegative and was included in the group of about 350 seronegative cohort members. Every donor gave a peripheral blood sample, and the peripheral blood mononuclear cells from that sample were used for TCR beta sequencing. The Qiagen DNeasy Blood Extraction Kit was used to extract genomic DNA from the blood cell samples. The method behind the library was the immunoSEQ multiplex PCR assay. For the multiplex PCR, a mixture combining 60 forward primers for TCR Vbeta segments and 13 reverse primers for TCR Jbeta segments was used. The CDR3 region of rearranged TCR beta genes was amplified from genomic DNA with a multiplex PCR assay. The amplified TCR beta libraries were sequenced on the Illumina HiSeq System as 87-base-pair reads. Concerning the study's data processing: In a later analysis, roughly 80 million unique TCR beta chains were counted across the 500 to 850 repertoires, and about 9.9 million of these chains were shared by at least two donors. To remove PCR and sequencing errors, raw reads were error-corrected and collapsed into unique sequences using a nearest-neighbor algorithm that merged closely related sequences. To assign V, D and J gene segments, CDR3 sequences were aligned to IMGT reference sequences. For a sequence to be retained, a match of at least six nucleotides to both a V gene segment and a J gene segment was required. A rearrangement was called productive if the CDR3 had no stop codons and remained in frame with V and J, and every other rearrangement was called non-productive. CDR3 was defined according to IMGT convention as the region running from the second conserved V-encoded cysteine to the conserved J-encoded phenylalanine. In an earlier analysis of 587 of the donors, sequences lacking an unambiguous match to a single V gene segment were excluded. An earlier analysis of about 600 of the donors called V segments functional above 56.7% productive rearrangements and segregating when the between-donor standard deviation exceeded 5%. A statistical classification framework was built for diagnosing cytomegalovirus status from the catalog of TCR beta chain sequences. In a later analysis, V and J genes were assigned by comparing TCR nucleotide sequences against IMGT/GENE-DB human TR gene sequences. In a later analysis, CDR3 sequences and most-parsimonious VDJ recombination scenarios were assigned using the TCRdist pipeline. In a later analysis, each TCR beta chain was defined by its CDR3 amino acid sequence together with its V-gene family, and reads without a unique V-gene family were excluded. As a way to deal with suspected cross-contamination and a sequencing artifact, a later analysis dropped more than 500 nucleotide sequences that were highly shared and had low generation probability. For each public chain, a later analysis derived a clonal expansion index from normalized ranks of inferred template counts within each repertoire. A later analysis computed generation probabilities with a VDJ recombination model fitted to out-of-frame rearrangements, and checked the results against IGoR. In a later analysis, TCR-TCR, TCR-HLA and TCR-CMV co-occurrence was scored with hypergeometric tests, and a repertoire-size bias correction was applied to TCR pairs. False discovery rates were estimated in a later analysis by permuting HLA or CMV assignments 20 times. In a later analysis, co-occurring TCRs were grouped with DBSCAN, and TCRdist sequence similarity was added when clustering was performed within HLA-allele-positive subsets. Co-occurrence clustering excluded repertoires with fewer than 30,000 or more than 120,000 public chains, plus five with anomalous nucleotide sharing. TCRdb holds this immuneACCESS table with in-frame rearrangements only. Some clones are missing; in checked studies, unresolved V genes explain under half, and the rest has no known cause. V and J calls and clone size follow that table, whereas D and trimming were derived from the DNA. This sample is represented by about 150,000 clones; approximately 9% of them were singletons. Jointly, the top ten make up roughly 1.9% of the sample.

These data come from a study of cytomegalovirus exposure and HLA in healthy donors (dated by TCRdb to between 2016 and 2019). With regard to the full study: An earlier analysis of 587 of the donors reported over 250 Gb of sequence data and around 110 million unique TCR beta sequences obtained from around 190 million T cells. An early release that covered fewer than 750 HLA-typed donors contained approximately 300 gigabases of sequencing data and 80 million or so unique TCR sequences. Of the 300 to 450 genotyped donors, 81% fell in the genetic ancestry cluster associated with self-reported Caucasian donors. The study aimed to test whether cataloging public T cell receptors could reveal signatures of past pathogen exposure. Using immunosequencing, the study profiled T cell repertoires from roughly 650 subjects and related those repertoires to cytomegalovirus serostatus. Besides the first cohort of about 730 subjects, a separate validation cohort made up of 95 to 150 different subjects was used. To predict cytomegalovirus infection status, the study brought together high-throughput TCR immunosequencing, statistical association of individual TCRs with disease status, and machine learning. To study patterns of TCR occurrence, a later analysis re-analyzed previously published TCR beta repertoires from 500 to 850 donors and added high-resolution HLA genotyping. Rather than using new phenotypic data, the later analysis identified candidate immune exposures from TCR beta sequences and from how often those sequences occurred across donors. An earlier analysis of several hundred of the donors applied high-throughput TCR beta sequencing to assess whether each TCR beta V gene segment acted as functional or pseudogenic. Donor age, sex, ethnicity and CMV serostatus were compiled together with the repertoire data. In a later genetic analysis, genome-wide SNP genotypes for about 55% of the 666 donors were used, and that subset was treated as a discovery cohort. Every discovery cohort repertoire had been produced on one sequencing platform. HLA typing covered class I and class II loci at four-digit resolution. Typing coverage varied by locus: about 629-630 donors for A, B, C, DRB1 and DQB1; approximately 560 for DQA1; 600 to 610 for DPA1; fewer than 480 for DPB1. Roughly 5 DR-DQ haplotypes were handled as single units for association and clustering, since linkage in the cohort was strong. On average, over 200,000 unique TCR beta nucleotide sequences were sequenced per donor among 350 to 400 genotyped donors of the cohort, with approximately 18% of those sequences being non-productive. The study at large found these results: At a false discovery rate of 0.05, a later analysis linked some 17,000 TCR beta sequences to specific HLA alleles. In both the original and validation cohorts, the classifier was reported to diagnose cytomegalovirus status with high specificity and sensitivity. Because counts were too low, seventeen rarely observed V segments, including chromosome 9 orphons, were excluded from the earlier analysis of 500 to 700 of the donors. Broadly in line with IMGT annotations, most TCR beta V segments showed up in productive rearrangements about 90% or about 30% of the time in an earlier analysis of about 500 of the donors. CMV serostatus was the only immune exposure information available for the cohort. An association between a missense DCLRE1C variant and V-gene and J-gene trimming of TCR beta chains was found in a later genetic analysis and replicated in an independent cohort. A further reported finding was that TCR beta sequences accurately predicted the HLA-A and HLA-B alleles for most subjects in the first cohort. When HLA alleles, especially DR and DQ, strongly co-occurred, TCR associations were difficult to assign to individual alleles. A later genetic analysis reported fewer N-insertions in productive TCRs among donors in an Asian-associated ancestry cluster than the roughly 640-donor mean. This cohort had only TCR beta chains sequenced, and the lack of alpha or paired-chain data limited which features could be detected. According to a later analysis, parvovirus B19, influenza, CMV and Epstein-Barr virus appeared linked to several top co-occurrence clusters. According to a later analysis, most CMV-associated TCR beta chains appeared to be HLA-restricted, and the HLA associations seemed to be driven largely by CMV exposure. The study gave a list of over 150 TCR beta chains associated with cytomegalovirus. Sequencing depth was assumed to be roughly uniform across donors in the presence/absence analyses, though that assumption may not hold. The authors suggested that the approach could potentially be generalized to other disease states and immunological phenotypes. HLA typing was unavailable for some donors at each locus, so association tests used only the typed subset. While some public TCRs were present in many individuals, most TCR sequences turned up only very rarely across donors. Correlated functional status among segregating V segments might reflect linkage disequilibrium, but an unknown experimental factor could not be ruled out. A later analysis found that HLA-associated TCR beta chains were more clonally expanded and had lower generation probabilities than equally common non-associated chains. Three of the identified cytomegalovirus-associated TCR beta chains were confirmed in vitro to be specific for cytomegalovirus antigens. A cluster of highly shared sequence variants was judged likely to be a technical artifact of the sequencing pipeline. In a later analysis, the rate of TCR association differed among HLA loci, with DRB1 alleles having the most associated TCRs and HLA-C alleles having the fewest.

The source material was PBMCs. The receptor was isolated from a male donor in good health and CMV-seronegative.

The DNA sequence is given as TGCAGTTATCCGGGGGGCGGGGAGCAGTTCTTC. Its amino acids are CSYPGGGEQFF. Here the chain combines TRBV20-1 and TRBJ2-1; the D segment could be TRBD2, given 7 matching bases. The CDR3 holds 11 amino acids from the cysteine to the phenylalanine. Only the CDR3 region is kept as DNA, spanning 33 bases read in frame from base 1. Between the V and J ends, shortened by 8 bases and 10 bases respectively, the junction contains 15 bases. The CDR1 and CDR2 encoded by the germline V gene (reference sequence) are DFQATT and SNEGSKA.